Sequencing of this T cell receptor (beta chain) was carried out in a study of blood T cell repertoires in COVID-19. Repertoires were generated with immunoSEQ multiplex PCR, while TCRdb's copy carries only in-frame clones and drops some. There are roughly 350,000 clones in the sample; more than 75% occur only once, and more than 3% lies in the top ten. The specimen was peripheral blood. The sequence derives from a woman aged 18-35 years who had recovered from COVID-19.

As DNA, the CDR3 is TGTGCCAGCAGTGGGACTAGCCCCATCACCGGGGAGCTGTTTTTT. This sequence encodes CASSGTSPITGELFF. V usage is TRBV6-2 or TRBV6-3 and J usage is TRBJ2-2; 9 bases are shared with TRBD2. The V segment lost 5 bases and the J segment 4 bases; nucleotides outside the gene matches: 5. CDR3 size: 15 residues. Germline V gene sequence: CDR1 MNHEY, CDR2 SVGEGT.